A few counts support the clone carrying this T cell receptor (beta chain). Germline V CDR1 and CDR2: SGDLS, YYNGEE. This CDR3 contains 13 residues. V lost 1 base and J 2 bases, leaving 6 bases between the germline ends. TCRdb's table, derived via immunoSEQ multiplex PCR, lists solely in-frame clones and lacks some. Of about 360,000 clones in the sample, more than 60% were seen once. This sample was taken from a study of shared clonotypes between healthy human individuals. The sequence was collected from a man younger than 45 in good health. The chain joins TRBV9 to TRBJ1-1; no definite D call. The sequenced sample was memory CD4+ T cells sorted from blood. Subset indicated: CD45RA-negative fraction. The CDR3 reads CASSVSLNTEAFF. CDR3 in DNA: TGTGCCAGCAGCGTATCCCTTAACACTGAAGCTTTCTTT.